The rows below give T cell receptor beta chains drawn from one sample of a study of beta chain features in type 1 diabetes. The repertoire was sequenced with immunoSEQ multiplex PCR; TCRdb's copy has only in-frame clones and lacks some. The sample consists of over 200,000 clones, 9.5% to 13% of them appearing once. Sample: naive CD4+ T cells from blood. These receptors came from a man between 25 and 39 years old with type 1 diabetes. CDR3s include the opening cysteine and the closing phenylalanine or tryptophan. The order of the fields is clone size, J gene, D gene, V gene, CDR3 protein, CDR3 DNA. A D gene is named only where the DNA matches it firmly. The size of a clone is reported for some rows only, either as once, few or many, or as a class for expanded clones.

abundance: few
j_gene: TRBJ2-7
d_gene: .
v_gene: TRBV4-1
CDR3aa: CASSQDLIRADEQYF
CDR3nt: TGCGCCAGCAGCCAAGATCTTATCAGGGCGGACGAGCAGTACTTC

abundance: few
j_gene: TRBJ2-4
d_gene: .
v_gene: TRBV28
CDR3aa: CASSLAGVGKNIQYF
CDR3nt: TGTGCCAGCAGTTTAGCAGGGGTCGGCAAAAACATTCAGTACTTC

abundance: .
j_gene: TRBJ1-1
d_gene: TRBD1
v_gene: TRBV29-1
CDR3aa: CSVVAGQGNTEAFF
CDR3nt: TGCAGCGTTGTGGCGGGACAGGGGAACACTGAAGCTTTCTTT

abundance: few
j_gene: TRBJ2-1
d_gene: .
v_gene: TRBV10-3
CDR3aa: CAISAGSPPYNEQFF
CDR3nt: TGTGCCATCAGCGCAGGGTCGCCACCCTACAATGAGCAGTTCTTC

abundance: few
j_gene: TRBJ2-7
d_gene: .
v_gene: TRBV7-2
CDR3aa: CASSGSPPRDEQYF
CDR3nt: TGTGCCAGCAGCGGCTCCCCCCCGAGGGACGAGCAGTACTTC

abundance: few
j_gene: TRBJ2-3
d_gene: .
v_gene: TRBV4-1
CDR3aa: CASSPLFVRTDTQYF
CDR3nt: TGCGCCAGCAGCCCGCTATTTGTGCGGACAGATACGCAGTATTTT

abundance: few
j_gene: TRBJ1-4
d_gene: .
v_gene: TRBV5-1
CDR3aa: CASSWDFATNEKLFF
CDR3nt: TGCGCCAGCAGCTGGGACTTCGCAACTAATGAAAAACTGTTTTTT

abundance: .
j_gene: TRBJ1-1
d_gene: TRBD1
v_gene: TRBV7-2
CDR3aa: CASSPRTGLRMNTEAFF
CDR3nt: TGTGCCAGCAGCCCCCGGACAGGGCTCAGAATGAACACTGAAGCTTTCTTT

abundance: few
j_gene: TRBJ2-6
d_gene: .
v_gene: TRBV18
CDR3aa: CASSPGVSGANVLTF
CDR3nt: TGTGCCAGCTCACCAGGAGTCTCTGGGGCCAACGTCCTGACTTTC

abundance: few
j_gene: TRBJ2-7
d_gene: TRBD1
v_gene: TRBV5-6
CDR3aa: CASSPQGSYEQYF
CDR3nt: TGTGCCAGCAGTCCACAGGGGAGCTACGAGCAGTACTTC

abundance: .
j_gene: TRBJ1-1
d_gene: .
v_gene: TRBV28
CDR3aa: CASSLQGGSTEAFF
CDR3nt: TGTGCCAGCAGCCTACAGGGCGGGAGCACTGAAGCTTTCTTT

abundance: few
j_gene: TRBJ1-2
d_gene: .
v_gene: TRBV4-2
CDR3aa: CASSQEFAGLGGYTF
CDR3nt: TGTGCCAGCAGCCAAGAATTTGCAGGGCTGGGTGGCTACACCTTC

abundance: few
j_gene: TRBJ2-1
d_gene: .
v_gene: TRBV2
CDR3aa: CASNEGGSYNEQFF
CDR3nt: TGTGCCAGCAATGAGGGGGGTTCCTACAATGAGCAGTTCTTC

abundance: few
j_gene: TRBJ1-2
d_gene: TRBD1
v_gene: TRBV18
CDR3aa: CASSPDRVRYGYTF
CDR3nt: TGTGCCAGCTCACCGGACAGGGTTAGGTATGGCTACACCTTC

abundance: few
j_gene: TRBJ2-6
d_gene: .
v_gene: TRBV2
CDR3aa: CASSVTGRAGANVLTF
CDR3nt: TGTGCCAGCAGTGTCACAGGTCGGGCTGGGGCCAACGTCCTGACTTTC

abundance: few
j_gene: TRBJ2-7
d_gene: .
v_gene: TRBV28
CDR3aa: CATESLSYEQYF
CDR3nt: TGTGCCACCGAGAGTCTAAGCTACGAGCAGTACTTC

abundance: .
j_gene: TRBJ2-1
d_gene: .
v_gene: TRBV5-4
CDR3aa: CASSLDRARVHEQFF
CDR3nt: TGTGCCAGCAGCTTGGACAGGGCGAGAGTCCATGAGCAGTTCTTC

abundance: few
j_gene: TRBJ1-6
d_gene: .
v_gene: TRBV9
CDR3aa: CASSVGAGVEQSLHF
CDR3nt: TGTGCCAGCAGCGTTGGGGCGGGGGTAGAACAATCCCTCCACTTT

abundance: few
j_gene: TRBJ1-1
d_gene: TRBD1
v_gene: TRBV5-1
CDR3aa: CASSNRGGGGTEAFF
CDR3nt: TGCGCCAGCAGCAACAGGGGTGGAGGGGGCACTGAAGCTTTCTTT

abundance: few
j_gene: TRBJ1-4
d_gene: TRBD1
v_gene: TRBV9
CDR3aa: CASSGPGQGDEKLFF
CDR3nt: TGTGCCAGCAGCGGACCGGGACAGGGGGATGAAAAACTGTTTTTT

abundance: .
j_gene: TRBJ2-1
d_gene: .
v_gene: TRBV28
CDR3aa: CASTPGHLRSSYNEQFF
CDR3nt: TGTGCCAGCACCCCGGGACACCTAAGAAGCTCCTACAATGAGCAGTTCTTC

abundance: few
j_gene: TRBJ1-5
d_gene: TRBD1
v_gene: TRBV5-6
CDR3aa: CASSLGQGPQPQHF
CDR3nt: TGTGCCAGCAGCTTGGGACAGGGGCCTCAGCCCCAGCATTTT

abundance: few
j_gene: TRBJ2-4
d_gene: TRBD1
v_gene: TRBV6-1
CDR3aa: CASSETWTGWGIQYF
CDR3nt: TGTGCCAGCAGTGAAACCTGGACAGGGTGGGGGATTCAGTACTTC

abundance: few
j_gene: TRBJ2-1
d_gene: .
v_gene: TRBV7-2
CDR3aa: CASNSRRGDEQFF
CDR3nt: TGTGCCAGCAACTCAAGGAGGGGAGATGAGCAGTTCTTC

abundance: .
j_gene: TRBJ2-5
d_gene: .
v_gene: TRBV11-2
CDR3aa: CASSLGGVAETQYF
CDR3nt: TGTGCCAGCAGCTTAGGCGGAGTGGCAGAGACCCAGTACTTC

abundance: few
j_gene: TRBJ2-1
d_gene: TRBD2
v_gene: TRBV7-9
CDR3aa: CASSTPGPGGFYNEQFF
CDR3nt: TGTGCCAGCAGCACCCCGGGCCCGGGGGGTTTCTACAATGAGCAGTTCTTC

abundance: few
j_gene: TRBJ2-6
d_gene: TRBD1
v_gene: TRBV19
CDR3aa: CASSIRGPGANVLTF
CDR3nt: TGTGCCAGTAGTATCAGGGGGCCCGGGGCCAACGTCCTGACTTTC

abundance: .
j_gene: TRBJ2-5
d_gene: TRBD1
v_gene: TRBV5-1
CDR3aa: CASSSSGGETQYF
CDR3nt: TGCGCCAGCAGCTCCTCAGGGGGAGAGACCCAGTACTTC

abundance: .
j_gene: TRBJ2-5
d_gene: TRBD1
v_gene: TRBV28
CDR3aa: CASSGSGDREETQYF
CDR3nt: TGTGCCAGCAGTGGCTCAGGTGACAGGGAGGAGACCCAGTACTTC

abundance: .
j_gene: TRBJ2-1
d_gene: .
v_gene: TRBV4-3
CDR3aa: CASSVQGSSYNEQFF
CDR3nt: TGCGCCAGCAGCGTCCAGGGGAGCTCCTACAATGAGCAGTTCTTC

abundance: few
j_gene: TRBJ2-7
d_gene: TRBD1
v_gene: TRBV28
CDR3aa: CASRGLGGGQGQYF
CDR3nt: TGTGCCAGCAGGGGGCTTGGGGGCGGACAGGGGCAGTACTTC

abundance: .
j_gene: TRBJ1-2
d_gene: TRBD1
v_gene: TRBV11-2
CDR3aa: CASSVGTASYGYTF
CDR3nt: TGTGCCAGCAGCGTCGGGACAGCGTCTTATGGCTACACCTTC

abundance: .
j_gene: TRBJ1-1
d_gene: .
v_gene: TRBV19
CDR3aa: CASSLTGSGPAFF
CDR3nt: TGTGCCAGTAGTCTCACGGGGTCGGGTCCGGCTTTCTTT

abundance: few
j_gene: TRBJ2-3
d_gene: TRBD2
v_gene: TRBV10-3
CDR3aa: CAALSGGMSTDTQYF
CDR3nt: TGTGCCGCCCTCAGCGGGGGAATGAGCACAGATACGCAGTATTTT